The rows below give T cell receptor beta chains drawn from one sample of a study of blood T cell repertoires in COVID-19. TCRdb's copy holds only in-frame clones and misses some; the assay was immunoSEQ multiplex PCR. The repertoire holds approximately 170,000 clones, around 82% seen once, with 6.5% to 7.5% in the top ten. Sequenced: peripheral blood. Receptors were obtained from a man at least 80 years old with COVID-19, enrolled during active disease. The CDR3 runs from the conserved cysteine through the conserved F or W. Each record gives: clone size, D gene, V gene, J gene, CDR3 DNA, CDR3 protein. The D gene is left open where the match is weak. Clone size, where shown, is once, few, many, or a class for clones that have expanded.

clone size: -; D gene: -; V gene: TRBV6-5; J gene: TRBJ2-1; CDR3 DNA: TGTGCCAGCAGCCGACTTCGCTACAATGAGCAGTTCTTC; CDR3 protein: CASSRLRYNEQFF
clone size: -; D gene: -; V gene: TRBV7-3; J gene: TRBJ2-6; CDR3 DNA: TGTGCCAGCAGCTCTGGTGGCGGCGAATCTGGGGCCAACGTCCTGACTTTC; CDR3 protein: CASSSGGGESGANVLTF
clone size: -; D gene: -; V gene: TRBV2; J gene: TRBJ2-1; CDR3 DNA: TGTGCCAGCAGTCTTAGTGAGCAGTTCTTC; CDR3 protein: CASSLSEQFF
clone size: -; D gene: -; V gene: TRBV11-2; J gene: TRBJ2-7; CDR3 DNA: TGTGCCAGCAGCTTAGGGAGTTCGGGGTTACCTTACGAGCAGTACTTC; CDR3 protein: CASSLGSSGLPYEQYF
clone size: -; D gene: -; V gene: TRBV7-2; J gene: TRBJ2-7; CDR3 DNA: TGTGCCAGCAGCTTATTCTCAGATTTAACCTACGAGCAGTACTTC; CDR3 protein: CASSLFSDLTYEQYF
clone size: -; D gene: -; V gene: TRBV6-5; J gene: TRBJ2-2; CDR3 DNA: TGTGCCAGCAGTTATCCCTCAAGCGGGTACACCGGGGAGCTGTTTTTT; CDR3 protein: CASSYPSSGYTGELFF
clone size: -; D gene: TRBD2; V gene: TRBV7-8; J gene: TRBJ2-5; CDR3 DNA: TGTGCCAGCAGTTTTAACCCTCGCCTAGCGGGGGGCGGGGAGACCCAGTACTTC; CDR3 protein: CASSFNPRLAGGGETQYF
clone size: -; D gene: TRBD2; V gene: TRBV5-1; J gene: TRBJ2-4; CDR3 DNA: TGCGCCAGCAGCCCCGAACCCAGCGGGGGTCTAAACATTCAGTACTTC; CDR3 protein: CASSPEPSGGLNIQYF
clone size: -; D gene: TRBD1; V gene: TRBV13; J gene: TRBJ1-1; CDR3 DNA: TGTGCCAGCAGCTTAGTACAGGGGGGAGGAAAACGCACTGAAGCTTTCTTT; CDR3 protein: CASSLVQGGGKRTEAFF
clone size: -; D gene: -; V gene: TRBV19; J gene: TRBJ1-6; CDR3 DNA: TGTGCCAGTAGTATTTCTGGGGGCAATTCACCCCTCCACTTT; CDR3 protein: CASSISGGNSPLHF
clone size: -; D gene: TRBD1; V gene: TRBV2; J gene: TRBJ2-5; CDR3 DNA: TGTGCCAGCAGCTGGGACAGTAAACAAGAGACCCAGTACTTC; CDR3 protein: CASSWDSKQETQYF
clone size: once; D gene: -; V gene: TRBV19; J gene: TRBJ2-1; CDR3 DNA: TGTGCCAGTAGTACCCCCGGAGCCGGCCGGTACAATGAGCAGTTCTTC; CDR3 protein: CASSTPGAGRYNEQFF
clone size: -; D gene: -; V gene: TRBV6-6; J gene: TRBJ2-2; CDR3 DNA: TGTGCCAGCAGTTCTCGGTTGGCCGGGGAGCTGTTTTTT; CDR3 protein: CASSSRLAGELFF
clone size: -; D gene: -; V gene: TRBV7-8; J gene: TRBJ1-1; CDR3 DNA: TGTGCCAGCAGCTCAAAACGGGGGTACACTGAAGCTTTCTTT; CDR3 protein: CASSSKRGYTEAFF
clone size: few; D gene: TRBD1; V gene: TRBV30; J gene: TRBJ1-3; CDR3 DNA: TGTGCCTGGAGTGCAAAGGACAGGTTCCCCTCTGGAAACACCATATATTTT; CDR3 protein: CAWSAKDRFPSGNTIYF
clone size: -; D gene: -; V gene: TRBV3-1/TRBV3-2; J gene: TRBJ1-3; CDR3 DNA: TGTGCCAGCAGAGGAGGTCCTGGAAACACCATATATTTT; CDR3 protein: CASRGGPGNTIYF
clone size: few; D gene: TRBD1; V gene: TRBV4-2; J gene: TRBJ2-7; CDR3 DNA: TGTGCCAGCAGCCCCGACAGGGGCCCCTACGAGCAGTACTTC; CDR3 protein: CASSPDRGPYEQYF
clone size: -; D gene: TRBD1; V gene: TRBV5-1; J gene: TRBJ1-3; CDR3 DNA: TGCGCCAGCAGCTTGGGACGACAGGGGAGCTCTGGAAACACCATATATTTT; CDR3 protein: CASSLGRQGSSGNTIYF
clone size: -; D gene: TRBD1; V gene: TRBV13; J gene: TRBJ2-5; CDR3 DNA: TGTGCCAGCAGCTTATTGGGGACAGGGGAAGAGACCCAGTACTTC; CDR3 protein: CASSLLGTGEETQYF
clone size: -; D gene: -; V gene: TRBV4-2; J gene: TRBJ1-3; CDR3 DNA: TGTGCCAGCAGCCAAGGGGGGCATCTGACTGGAAACACCATATATTTT; CDR3 protein: CASSQGGHLTGNTIYF
clone size: -; D gene: -; V gene: TRBV24-1; J gene: TRBJ2-2; CDR3 DNA: TGTGCCACCAGTGATACCAGGGATGGCACCGGGGAGCTGTTTTTT; CDR3 protein: CATSDTRDGTGELFF
clone size: -; D gene: TRBD1; V gene: TRBV4-1; J gene: TRBJ1-4; CDR3 DNA: TGCGCCAGCAGCCAAGAGGGCAGGGGGAGTGAAAAACTGTTTTTT; CDR3 protein: CASSQEGRGSEKLFF
clone size: -; D gene: -; V gene: TRBV5-1; J gene: TRBJ2-7; CDR3 DNA: TGCGCCAGCAGCGCAGGGGTCTCCTACGAGCAGTACTTC; CDR3 protein: CASSAGVSYEQYF
clone size: -; D gene: -; V gene: TRBV5-1; J gene: TRBJ2-3; CDR3 DNA: TGCGCCAGCAGCTTTTCAGGGATCACAGATACGCAGTATTTT; CDR3 protein: CASSFSGITDTQYF
clone size: -; D gene: -; V gene: TRBV6-5; J gene: TRBJ1-2; CDR3 DNA: TGTGCCAGCAGGGAGGGGTACTATGGCTACACCTTC; CDR3 protein: CASREGYYGYTF
clone size: -; D gene: TRBD1; V gene: TRBV9; J gene: TRBJ1-1; CDR3 DNA: TGTGCCAGCAGCGTAGGGAGGGGGCGGGCTTTCTTT; CDR3 protein: CASSVGRGRAFF
clone size: -; D gene: TRBD2; V gene: TRBV6-6; J gene: TRBJ2-3; CDR3 DNA: TGTGCCAGCAGTGGGACTAGCGGGACCACAGATACGCAGTATTTT; CDR3 protein: CASSGTSGTTDTQYF
clone size: few; D gene: TRBD1; V gene: TRBV19; J gene: TRBJ1-2; CDR3 DNA: TGTGCCAGCACCGGACAGGGGGCTACGTATGACTACACCTTC; CDR3 protein: CASTGQGATYDYTF
clone size: -; D gene: -; V gene: TRBV11-3; J gene: TRBJ1-6; CDR3 DNA: TGTGCCAGCAGCGTGGGGGCTGTTCCTAATTCACCCCTCCACTTT; CDR3 protein: CASSVGAVPNSPLHF
clone size: -; D gene: -; V gene: TRBV11-3; J gene: TRBJ2-6; CDR3 DNA: TGTGCCAGCAGCTACTCGGCTGGGGCCAACGTCCTGACTTTC; CDR3 protein: CASSYSAGANVLTF
clone size: -; D gene: TRBD1; V gene: TRBV7-2; J gene: TRBJ1-2; CDR3 DNA: TGTGCCAGCAGCTTTATGGACAGGGGGCTGAGCTATGGCTACACCTTC; CDR3 protein: CASSFMDRGLSYGYTF
clone size: few; D gene: TRBD1; V gene: TRBV6-1; J gene: TRBJ1-2; CDR3 DNA: TGTGCCAGCAGTGACGGACAGGGGGATGGCTACACCTTC; CDR3 protein: CASSDGQGDGYTF
clone size: -; D gene: TRBD1; V gene: TRBV12-3/TRBV12-4; J gene: TRBJ2-3; CDR3 DNA: TGTGCCGTACTGGGACAGGTCACAGATACGCAGTATTTT; CDR3 protein: CAVLGQVTDTQYF
clone size: -; D gene: TRBD1; V gene: TRBV4-2; J gene: TRBJ1-3; CDR3 DNA: TGTGCCAGCAGCCAGGAGACAGGGGGTGTTGGAAACACCATATATTTT; CDR3 protein: CASSQETGGVGNTIYF
clone size: -; D gene: -; V gene: TRBV7-7; J gene: TRBJ1-4; CDR3 DNA: TGTGCCAGCAGCCCCGGAATGGGCGGGGGTGAAAAACTGTTTTTT; CDR3 protein: CASSPGMGGGEKLFF
clone size: once; D gene: TRBD1; V gene: TRBV15; J gene: TRBJ2-3; CDR3 DNA: TGTGCCACCAGCAGAGATTGGGGACAGGGGGCTCTGAGTACGCAGTATTTT; CDR3 protein: CATSRDWGQGALSTQYF
clone size: -; D gene: -; V gene: TRBV5-6; J gene: TRBJ1-6; CDR3 DNA: TGTGCCAGCAGGGAGCAGCTTAATTCACCCCTCCACTTT; CDR3 protein: CASREQLNSPLHF
clone size: -; D gene: TRBD1; V gene: TRBV27; J gene: TRBJ1-6; CDR3 DNA: TGTGCCAGCAGTTCCCTGGGGACAGAGAATTCACCCCTCCACTTT; CDR3 protein: CASSSLGTENSPLHF
clone size: -; D gene: TRBD2; V gene: TRBV7-3; J gene: TRBJ2-3; CDR3 DNA: TGTGCCAGCAGCTTGAGCGGGGGGACAGATACGCAGTATTTT; CDR3 protein: CASSLSGGTDTQYF
clone size: few; D gene: -; V gene: TRBV18; J gene: TRBJ2-2; CDR3 DNA: TGTGCCAGCTCACCCAGGAAAACCGGGGAGCTGTTTTTT; CDR3 protein: CASSPRKTGELFF
clone size: -; D gene: TRBD2; V gene: TRBV5-4; J gene: TRBJ2-5; CDR3 DNA: TGTGCCAGCAGCTTCTCGGGACTAGCGGGGGCGCCTCAGACCCAGTACTTC; CDR3 protein: CASSFSGLAGAPQTQYF
clone size: once; D gene: -; V gene: TRBV4-1; J gene: TRBJ2-2; CDR3 DNA: TGCGCCAGCAGCCAAGAGACAGCGAACACCGGGGAGCTGTTTTTT; CDR3 protein: CASSQETANTGELFF
clone size: -; D gene: TRBD1; V gene: TRBV14; J gene: TRBJ1-4; CDR3 DNA: TGTGCCAGCAGCCAAGGGTCAGGGGGAGGTGAAAAACTGTTTTTT; CDR3 protein: CASSQGSGGGEKLFF
clone size: -; D gene: -; V gene: TRBV6-5; J gene: TRBJ2-3; CDR3 DNA: TGTGCCAGCAAAACCGGCGGGGTGGGGCCAGATACGCAGTATTTT; CDR3 protein: CASKTGGVGPDTQYF
clone size: -; D gene: -; V gene: TRBV6-1; J gene: TRBJ1-5; CDR3 DNA: TGTGCCAGCAGTGGGGGTGAGGGACAAAGGTATCAGCCCCAGCATTTT; CDR3 protein: CASSGGEGQRYQPQHF
clone size: -; D gene: TRBD1; V gene: TRBV5-1; J gene: TRBJ2-7; CDR3 DNA: TGCGCCAGCAGCTTGGGGCAGGGGGCCTACGAGCAGTACTTC; CDR3 protein: CASSLGQGAYEQYF
clone size: -; D gene: TRBD2; V gene: TRBV5-1; J gene: TRBJ2-5; CDR3 DNA: TGCGCCAGCAGCCGAAGGACTAGCGGGGGGGCCTCCCCACAAGAGACCCAGTACTTC; CDR3 protein: CASSRRTSGGASPQETQYF
clone size: -; D gene: -; V gene: TRBV9; J gene: TRBJ1-2; CDR3 DNA: TGTGCCAGCAGCGTAGGGGTAAAACAGGGACACGGCTACACCTTC; CDR3 protein: CASSVGVKQGHGYTF
clone size: -; D gene: -; V gene: TRBV12-5; J gene: TRBJ1-2; CDR3 DNA: TGTGCTAGTGCCAGGGATGAGGATGGCTACACCTTC; CDR3 protein: CASARDEDGYTF
clone size: -; D gene: TRBD1; V gene: TRBV27; J gene: TRBJ1-2; CDR3 DNA: TGTGCCAGCAGTCTCCTGGGGGTACAGGGGGCCTATGGCTACACCTTC; CDR3 protein: CASSLLGVQGAYGYTF
clone size: -; D gene: TRBD1; V gene: TRBV27; J gene: TRBJ1-2; CDR3 DNA: TGTGCCAGCAGCCCCACAGGGGGCGGCATTGGCTACACCTTC; CDR3 protein: CASSPTGGGIGYTF
clone size: once; D gene: -; V gene: TRBV5-5; J gene: TRBJ2-6; CDR3 DNA: TGTGCCAGCAGCTATACGGGACAAGAAAACTCTGGGGCCAACGTCCTGACTTTC; CDR3 protein: CASSYTGQENSGANVLTF
clone size: many; D gene: TRBD1; V gene: TRBV7-9; J gene: TRBJ2-3; CDR3 DNA: TGTGCCAGCAGCTACGGCCAGGGGGAGTTAGATACGCAGTATTTT; CDR3 protein: CASSYGQGELDTQYF
clone size: -; D gene: TRBD1; V gene: TRBV5-8; J gene: TRBJ1-2; CDR3 DNA: TGTGCCAGCAGTCAAGGGACAGGAGCAATAGCTAACTATGGCTACACCTTC; CDR3 protein: CASSQGTGAIANYGYTF
clone size: -; D gene: -; V gene: TRBV18; J gene: TRBJ1-5; CDR3 DNA: TGTGCCAGCTCACGCCGCGATCAGCCCCAGCATTTT; CDR3 protein: CASSRRDQPQHF
clone size: -; D gene: -; V gene: TRBV11-2; J gene: TRBJ1-5; CDR3 DNA: TGTGCCAGCAGCCAGGGACTCCGAGGAGGCAATCAGCCCCAGCATTTT; CDR3 protein: CASSQGLRGGNQPQHF
clone size: -; D gene: TRBD1; V gene: TRBV2; J gene: TRBJ1-6; CDR3 DNA: TGTGCCAGCAAAGGGAACAGGGGGAATTCACCCCTCCACTTT; CDR3 protein: CASKGNRGNSPLHF